These T cell receptor beta chains were read from a single sample in a study of blood T cells in healthy people across ages. MiXCR, run by TCRdb on the 5' RACE reads, gives a single entry per CDR3 protein. This table holds some 790,000 distinct CDR3 sequences, 29% found once. What was sequenced was blood. Source of these receptors: a woman of 80 years or more in good health. The CDR3 runs from the conserved cysteine through the conserved F or W. Each record gives: J gene, V gene, clone size, D gene, CDR3 length, CDR3 DNA, CDR3 protein. D genes are given only for firm matches. Clone size is given for some rows only: seen once, a few or many times, or a class if the clone is expanded.

j_gene: TRBJ1-5
v_gene: TRBV30
abundance: NA
d_gene: TRBD1
len: 14
CDR3nt: TGTGCCTGGAACAGGGGGCTTGGCAATCAGCCCCAGCATTTT
CDR3aa: CAWNRGLGNQPQHF

j_gene: TRBJ1-2
v_gene: TRBV29-1
abundance: NA
d_gene: NA
len: 11
CDR3nt: TGCAGCGTTGAAGAAAGGGACGGCTACACCTTC
CDR3aa: CSVEERDGYTF

j_gene: TRBJ1-6
v_gene: TRBV10-1
abundance: NA
d_gene: NA
len: 13
CDR3nt: TGCGCCAGCAGTGATAATGTGGACTTTACCCTCCACTTT
CDR3aa: CASSDNVDFTLHF

j_gene: TRBJ2-7
v_gene: TRBV28
abundance: few
d_gene: TRBD1
len: 14
CDR3nt: TGTGCCAGCAGGTCTGGGGACAGGTCCTACGAGCAGTACTTC
CDR3aa: CASRSGDRSYEQYF

j_gene: TRBJ2-1
v_gene: TRBV2
abundance: NA
d_gene: NA
len: 14
CDR3nt: TGTGCCAGCAGTGCGAGACAGGTCTACAATGAGCAGTTCTTC
CDR3aa: CASSARQVYNEQFF

j_gene: TRBJ2-5
v_gene: TRBV27
abundance: NA
d_gene: NA
len: 15
CDR3nt: TGTGCCAGCAGGTTCGGGGAGGCTTACCAAGAGACCCAGTACTTC
CDR3aa: CASRFGEAYQETQYF

j_gene: TRBJ2-5
v_gene: TRBV18
abundance: many
d_gene: NA
len: 13
CDR3nt: TGTGCCAGCTCACCACAGAGTGAGGGGGAGCAGTACTTC
CDR3aa: CASSPQSEGEQYF

j_gene: TRBJ2-1
v_gene: TRBV5-1
abundance: NA
d_gene: NA
len: 18
CDR3nt: TGCGCCAGCGGCTTGGCCGGGGACGGTGCCTTCTCCTACAATGAGCAGTTCTTC
CDR3aa: CASGLAGDGAFSYNEQFF

j_gene: TRBJ1-5
v_gene: TRBV2
abundance: NA
d_gene: NA
len: 14
CDR3nt: TGTGCCAGCAGTGTACCAGGGCTTAATCAGCCCCAGCATTTT
CDR3aa: CASSVPGLNQPQHF

j_gene: TRBJ2-1
v_gene: TRBV20-1
abundance: many
d_gene: TRBD1
len: 13
CDR3nt: TGCAGTGCTAGTGCCGGGACAGCAAATGAGCAGTTCTTC
CDR3aa: CSASAGTANEQFF

j_gene: TRBJ1-2
v_gene: TRBV6-5
abundance: many
d_gene: NA
len: 11
CDR3nt: TGTGCCAGCAGTTATAATGGGGGCTACACCTTC
CDR3aa: CASSYNGGYTF

j_gene: TRBJ2-7
v_gene: TRBV7-9
abundance: NA
d_gene: NA
len: 13
CDR3nt: TGTGCCAGCAGCTCCCCGCAGCTCTACGAGCAGTACTTC
CDR3aa: CASSSPQLYEQYF

j_gene: TRBJ2-5
v_gene: TRBV20-1
abundance: many
d_gene: NA
len: 16
CDR3nt: TGCAGTGCTAGAGTCCCCGGGGGGCTGTCCGGGGAGACCCAGTACTTC
CDR3aa: CSARVPGGLSGETQYF

j_gene: TRBJ2-1
v_gene: TRBV6-6
abundance: many
d_gene: TRBD1
len: 15
CDR3nt: TGTGCCAGCAGTTACGGACAGGCTCGCCTCAATGAGCAGTTCTTC
CDR3aa: CASSYGQARLNEQFF

j_gene: TRBJ2-2
v_gene: TRBV18
abundance: NA
d_gene: NA
len: 14
CDR3nt: TGTGCCAGCTCACCGGTGGTCGGGACCGGGGAGCTGTTTTTT
CDR3aa: CASSPVVGTGELFF

j_gene: TRBJ1-2
v_gene: TRBV12-3/TRBV12-4
abundance: many
d_gene: NA
len: 12
CDR3nt: TGTGCCAGCAGCTTGGGGTTATATGGCTACACCTTC
CDR3aa: CASSLGLYGYTF

j_gene: TRBJ2-7
v_gene: TRBV7-2
abundance: few
d_gene: TRBD2
len: 15
CDR3nt: TGTGCCAGCAGCTTAGGAGGGACTAGCGCTTACGAGCAGTACTTC
CDR3aa: CASSLGGTSAYEQYF

j_gene: TRBJ1-1
v_gene: TRBV5-4
abundance: NA
d_gene: NA
len: 16
CDR3nt: TGTGCCAGCAGCTCATTTCAGGGTTTTTTGGACACTGAAGCTTTCTTT
CDR3aa: CASSSFQGFLDTEAFF

j_gene: TRBJ1-1
v_gene: TRBV7-2
abundance: few
d_gene: NA
len: 13
CDR3nt: TGTGCCAGCAGCCACGGGGCAAACACTGAAGCTTTCTTT
CDR3aa: CASSHGANTEAFF

j_gene: TRBJ2-1
v_gene: TRBV10-3
abundance: NA
d_gene: NA
len: 12
CDR3nt: TGTGCCATCCTGGACTTCTCGAATGAGCAGTTCTTC
CDR3aa: CAILDFSNEQFF

j_gene: TRBJ2-1
v_gene: TRBV10-3
abundance: NA
d_gene: TRBD2
len: 16
CDR3nt: TGTGCCATCAGTGAGTCGAGACTAGCGGGAAAGGTTGAGCAGTTCTTC
CDR3aa: CAISESRLAGKVEQFF

j_gene: TRBJ2-1
v_gene: TRBV9
abundance: many
d_gene: NA
len: 15
CDR3nt: TGTGCCAGCAGCGTAGAGTGGGGGGGCCGCAATGAGCAGTTCTTC
CDR3aa: CASSVEWGGRNEQFF

j_gene: TRBJ1-1
v_gene: TRBV4-3
abundance: NA
d_gene: NA
len: 15
CDR3nt: TGCGCCAGCAGCCAAGGGCCAGGGTTGAACACTGAAGCTTTCTTT
CDR3aa: CASSQGPGLNTEAFF

j_gene: TRBJ1-3
v_gene: TRBV3-1
abundance: NA
d_gene: TRBD1
len: 15
CDR3nt: TGTGCCAGCAGCCGAGGACAGGGAGGTGGAAACACCATATATTTT
CDR3aa: CASSRGQGGGNTIYF

j_gene: TRBJ2-2
v_gene: TRBV12-3/TRBV12-4
abundance: NA
d_gene: NA
len: 12
CDR3nt: TGTGCCAGCAGTCGGGACGCCGGGGAGCTGTTTTTT
CDR3aa: CASSRDAGELFF

j_gene: TRBJ1-2
v_gene: TRBV12-3/TRBV12-4
abundance: NA
d_gene: NA
len: 15
CDR3nt: TGTGCCAGCAGTTTCGACAGGCTAGCTAACTATGGCTACACCTTC
CDR3aa: CASSFDRLANYGYTF

j_gene: TRBJ2-4
v_gene: TRBV7-2
abundance: many
d_gene: NA
len: 16
CDR3nt: TGTGCCAGCAGCCCCCCGGGTAACAGGGCCAAAAACATTCAGTACTTC
CDR3aa: CASSPPGNRAKNIQYF

j_gene: TRBJ1-6
v_gene: TRBV7-2
abundance: NA
d_gene: NA
len: 16
CDR3nt: TGTGCCAGCAGCTTAGAGGGAACGCGTGGAAATTCACCCCTCCACTTT
CDR3aa: CASSLEGTRGNSPLHF

j_gene: TRBJ2-7
v_gene: TRBV12-3/TRBV12-4
abundance: many
d_gene: TRBD1
len: 14
CDR3nt: TGTGCCAGCAGGGCCGGGACAGGATTCTACGAGCAGTACTTC
CDR3aa: CASRAGTGFYEQYF

j_gene: TRBJ1-3
v_gene: TRBV12-3/TRBV12-4
abundance: NA
d_gene: NA
len: 16
CDR3nt: TGTGCCAGCAGTTTAGGAGGCGGGGGGCCTGGAAACACCATATATTTT
CDR3aa: CASSLGGGGPGNTIYF

j_gene: TRBJ1-1
v_gene: TRBV5-1
abundance: many
d_gene: NA
len: 15
CDR3nt: TGCGCCAGCAGGATACCCGACAGACCGAACACTGAAGCTTTCTTT
CDR3aa: CASRIPDRPNTEAFF

j_gene: TRBJ1-6
v_gene: TRBV3-1
abundance: NA
d_gene: TRBD1
len: 20
CDR3nt: TGTGCCAGCAGCCAATTTTATACAGGGGACATCAGCTCCTATAATTCACCCCTCCACTTT
CDR3aa: CASSQFYTGDISSYNSPLHF

j_gene: TRBJ2-7
v_gene: TRBV6-6
abundance: NA
d_gene: NA
len: 14
CDR3nt: TGTGCCAGCAGCAAAAGAGGGGCGGGACGCGAGCAGTACTTC
CDR3aa: CASSKRGAGREQYF

j_gene: TRBJ2-5
v_gene: TRBV6-2/TRBV6-3
abundance: many
d_gene: TRBD1
len: 19
CDR3nt: TGTGCCAGCAGTTACGAGGTCAACCAGGGGGCGAGACTAAGGGAGACCCAGTACTTC
CDR3aa: CASSYEVNQGARLRETQYF

j_gene: TRBJ2-1
v_gene: TRBV6-1
abundance: few
d_gene: NA
len: 14
CDR3nt: TGTGCCAACAGCGAGGGACTCCGGGCGAATGAGCAGTTCTTC
CDR3aa: CANSEGLRANEQFF

j_gene: TRBJ2-7
v_gene: TRBV28
abundance: many
d_gene: NA
len: 14
CDR3nt: TGTGCCAGCAGTGTAGCGAGGAGCTCCTACGAGCAGTACTTC
CDR3aa: CASSVARSSYEQYF

j_gene: TRBJ2-2
v_gene: TRBV6-5
abundance: NA
d_gene: NA
len: 15
CDR3nt: TGTGCCACCTCCGACGACATGATGGGCACCGGGGAGCTGTTTTTT
CDR3aa: CATSDDMMGTGELFF

j_gene: TRBJ1-2
v_gene: TRBV7-2
abundance: few
d_gene: NA
len: 14
CDR3nt: TGTGCCGGCAGCTACCCGGTCAGGAACTATGGCTACACCTTC
CDR3aa: CAGSYPVRNYGYTF

j_gene: TRBJ2-5
v_gene: TRBV6-5
abundance: many
d_gene: TRBD1
len: 16
CDR3nt: TGTGCCAGCAGTTACTCGGGGACAGGGGCGGGAGAGACCCAGTACTTC
CDR3aa: CASSYSGTGAGETQYF

j_gene: TRBJ2-5
v_gene: TRBV7-2
abundance: NA
d_gene: TRBD2
len: 15
CDR3nt: TGCGCCAGCAGCTCCTCACCGGGACTAGCGGAGACCCAGTACTTC
CDR3aa: CASSSSPGLAETQYF

j_gene: TRBJ2-1
v_gene: TRBV6-2/TRBV6-3
abundance: NA
d_gene: NA
len: 11
CDR3nt: TGTGCCAGCAGTGGGCCGGGACTGCAGTTCTTC
CDR3aa: CASSGPGLQFF

j_gene: TRBJ2-5
v_gene: TRBV29-1
abundance: many
d_gene: NA
len: 13
CDR3nt: TGCAGCGGCGCCTGGACGGGGAAAGAGACCCAGTACTTC
CDR3aa: CSGAWTGKETQYF

j_gene: TRBJ1-2
v_gene: TRBV10-3
abundance: many
d_gene: NA
len: 13
CDR3nt: TGTGCCATCTCAGTGCAGATTATCGACGGCTACACCTTC
CDR3aa: CAISVQIIDGYTF

j_gene: TRBJ1-2
v_gene: TRBV20-1
abundance: NA
d_gene: TRBD1
len: 13
CDR3nt: TGCAGTGCTAGCCGGGACAGGGGGACCAGCTACACCTTC
CDR3aa: CSASRDRGTSYTF

j_gene: TRBJ1-1
v_gene: TRBV4-3
abundance: NA
d_gene: NA
len: 14
CDR3nt: TGCGCCAGCAGCCAAGGGGTGGGGGTTGGTGAAGCTTTCTTT
CDR3aa: CASSQGVGVGEAFF

j_gene: TRBJ1-1
v_gene: TRBV9
abundance: few
d_gene: NA
len: 14
CDR3nt: TGTGCCAGCAGCCCCGAACCGGTGAACACTGAAGCTTTCTTT
CDR3aa: CASSPEPVNTEAFF

j_gene: TRBJ2-7
v_gene: TRBV20-1
abundance: NA
d_gene: TRBD2
len: 16
CDR3nt: TGCAGTGCTAGCTCAAAACCGGGACTAGCGGCCTACGAGCAGTACTTC
CDR3aa: CSASSKPGLAAYEQYF

j_gene: TRBJ2-3
v_gene: TRBV28
abundance: NA
d_gene: NA
len: 16
CDR3nt: TGTGCCAGCAGTCCCTCATGGGCGGACAACACAGATACGCAGTATTTT
CDR3aa: CASSPSWADNTDTQYF

j_gene: TRBJ2-1
v_gene: TRBV20-1
abundance: many
d_gene: TRBD2
len: 15
CDR3nt: TGCAGTGCTCACCGAAAAGCGGGGGGGACTGGGGAGCAGTTCTTC
CDR3aa: CSAHRKAGGTGEQFF

j_gene: TRBJ1-2
v_gene: TRBV30
abundance: NA
d_gene: TRBD1
len: 14
CDR3nt: TGTGCCTGGAGACGGACAGGGGTAAACTATGGCTACACCTTC
CDR3aa: CAWRRTGVNYGYTF

j_gene: TRBJ1-6
v_gene: TRBV12-3/TRBV12-4
abundance: few
d_gene: NA
len: 12
CDR3nt: TGTGCCAGCAGTGGCAGGGTCTCACCCCTCCACTTT
CDR3aa: CASSGRVSPLHF

j_gene: TRBJ1-4
v_gene: TRBV28
abundance: few
d_gene: TRBD1
len: 15
CDR3nt: TGTGCCAGCAGTCCCCCGGACAGGGGAAAAAAGGGGATGTTTTTT
CDR3aa: CASSPPDRGKKGMFF

j_gene: TRBJ1-2
v_gene: TRBV6-5
abundance: NA
d_gene: NA
len: 11
CDR3nt: TGTGCCAGCCACACCGGGTATGGCTACACCTTC
CDR3aa: CASHTGYGYTF

j_gene: TRBJ1-2
v_gene: TRBV20-1
abundance: NA
d_gene: NA
len: 14
CDR3nt: TGCAGTGCTTCTCCGGGACGGGGAAAAGGCCGCTACACCTTC
CDR3aa: CSASPGRGKGRYTF